This section outlines one TCR beta chain sequence together with its context. TCR beta VDJ combinations and CDR3 sequences were profiled from genomic DNA. Each CDR3 protein is one row after TCRdb ran MiXCR on the reads. The sample gives around 400,000 distinct CDR3 sequences, 65% to 80% of which show up once; around 4% is in the top ten. This sample is drawn from a study of CD8+CD57+ T cells in acquired aplastic anemia. On the study more broadly: Yields of DNA that came from sorted CD4+ and CD8+ cells averaged about 3.3 ug.

Per the germline V gene, CDR1 is SQVTM and CDR2 is ANQGSEA. Trimming removed 6 bases from V and 12 bases from J, with 23 bases in between. CDR3 size: 14 residues. This receptor was obtained from a human donor in good health, serving as a control. Material for sequencing was sorted CD4+, CD8+, or CD8+CD57+ T cells (not recorded which) from PBMCs. The V gene is TRBV29-1, the J gene TRBJ1-4, with D unclear. This chain's CDR3 is CSVTGIGSIEELFF. In nucleotides, the CDR3 is TGCAGCGTGACCGGGATAGGCTCGATCGAAGAACTGTTTTTT.